This TCR beta chain is from a study of post-analysis software for immune sequencing data. Study-wide background: There were relapsing-remitting, secondary progressive and progressive-relapsing multiple sclerosis among the disease courses included. Study-wide results and limits: Patients used about five TRBV segments, including TRBV5-6, TRBV5-1 and TRBV20-1, more often than controls. Compared against controls, patients with multiple sclerosis displayed significantly lower normalized Chao1 diversity.

Germline loops: CDR1 KGHSH, CDR2 LQKENI. The CDR3 loop spans 13 amino acids. Turning to this clonotype: Its antigen remains unknown. Compared with germline, one end of the junction differs, possibly owing to a read error.

Sequencing libraries made from TCR beta cDNA carried unique molecular identifiers. About half a million cDNA molecules were recovered from an input of roughly 0.85 to 10 million T cells. TCRdb itself ran the PCR reads through MiXCR, one entry per CDR3 protein. The profile covers hundreds of thousands of distinct CDR3 sequences, with approximately 53% appearing a single time and approximately 4.5% taken by the ten largest. This TCR was recovered from a girl aged 5-17 years with multiple sclerosis. The chain has TRBV18 and TRBJ1-2; D may be TRBD1 (6 bases). The sequencing input was blood. CDR3 in amino acids: CASSPQQGVGYTF. Written as DNA, the CDR3 is TGTGCCAGCTCGCCACAACAGGGAGTTGGCTACACCTTC.